Each of the 24 T cell receptor beta chains below was sequenced from the same sample in a study of control samples from healthy donors and cancer patients. Generated by immunoSEQ multiplex PCR, the TCRdb table keeps only in-frame clones and is missing some. The sample lists 150,000 to 200,000 clones, 85% to 95% occurring once. The sequencing input was blood. The receptors shown here come from a woman between 35 and 50 years old in good health.

V is TRBV5-5 and J is TRBJ1-1, with a tentative D call TRBD1 (5 bases). The CDR3 is 15 residues long. V was cut by 6 bases and J by 0 bases, with 15 bases left in between. From germline, CDR1 is SGHKS and CDR2 YYEKEE (reference sequence). CDR3 loop: CASIVDVGVNTEAFF. Written as DNA, the CDR3 is TGTGCCAGCATCGTGGATGTGGGGGTGAACACTGAAGCTTTCTTT.

V is TRBV5-5 and J is TRBJ1-3; TRBD1 matches at 7 bases. The germline gives CDR1 SGHKS, CDR2 YYEKEE (reference sequence). V lost 3 bases and J lost 2; bases outside the gene matches: 5. The CDR3 length is 15 residues. The CDR3 loop is CASSSTGDTGNTIYF. CDR3 nucleotide sequence: TGTGCCAGCAGCTCTACAGGGGATACTGGAAACACCATATATTTT.

The chain has TRBV5-1 and TRBJ2-1; perhaps TRBD2 as D (7 bases). V was clipped by 3 bases and J by 0 bases, with 16 bases between them. Germline-derived CDR1 and CDR2 are SGHRS and YFSETQ. CDR3 size: 17 residues. The CDR3 bases are TGCGCCAGCAGCTGGGGGCGCGGGGGCGGCTCCTACAATGAGCAGTTCTTC. As protein: CASSWGRGGGSYNEQFF.

V and J are TRBV27 and TRBJ1-1; D is perhaps TRBD1 (5 bases). The CDR3 loop spans 15 amino acids. Germline V gives CDR1 MNHEY, CDR2 SMNVEV (reference sequence). V lost 7 bases to trimming and J lost 4 bases, with 19 bases between them. The DNA for the CDR3 is TGTGCCAGCATCCCATGGGGGGGGTTGGGCACTGAAGCTTTCTTT. Protein: CASIPWGGLGTEAFF.

This chain joins TRBV4-2 and TRBJ1-3; D not certain. Trimming pared 0 bases from V and 5 bases from J, leaving 5 bases between. Germline CDR1 and CDR2: LGHNA and YNFKEQ. The CDR3 sequence is 13 residues long. The DNA for the CDR3 is TGTGCCAGCAGCCAAGATTGGAGAAACACCATATATTTT. This gives the protein CASSQDWRNTIYF.

V and J are TRBV5-4 and TRBJ2-2, with 8 bases that match TRBD2. CDR3 length: 16 residues. With V trimmed by 6 bases and J by 2 bases, 9 bases remained unmatched. Germline CDR1 and CDR2: SGHNT and YYREEE (reference sequence). CDR3 amino acids: CASTPAAGANTGELFF. The CDR3 nucleotides read TGTGCCAGCACCCCGGCAGCGGGGGCAAACACCGGGGAGCTGTTTTTT. Full variable domain (outside the CDR3, taken from reference TRBV5-4 and TRBJ2-2): ETGVTQSPTHLIKTRGQQVTLRCSSQSGHNTVSWYQQALGQGPQFIFQYYREEENGRGNFPPRFSGLQFPNYSSELNVNALELDDSALYLCASTPAAGANTGELFFGEGSRLTVL.

The gene calls are TRBV10-3 and TRBJ2-2; a weak D match, TRBD1 (6 bases). Trimming pared 6 bases from V and 1 base from J, leaving 6 bases between. Per germline, CDR1 ENHRY and CDR2 SYGVKD. The CDR3 has 13 residues. The DNA for the CDR3 is TGTGCCATCAGGGACAGGAACACCGGGGAGCTGTTTTTT. Translated: CAIRDRNTGELFF.

The gene calls are TRBV11-2 and TRBJ1-2; D gene unclear. The CDR3 totals 13 residues. CDR1 and CDR2 (germline): SGHAT, FQNNGV. V was trimmed by 5 bases and J by 8 bases, leaving 15 bases between them. The CDR3 here is CASSRKVLGGYTF. CDR3 DNA: TGTGCCAGCAGCCGCAAGGTTTTGGGGGGCTACACCTTC.

The chain carries TRBV4-1 and TRBJ1-1; TRBD1 is a possible D gene (5 bases). Trimming pared 4 bases from V and 4 bases from J, leaving 19 bases between. The CDR3 contains 16 residues. Germline CDR1 MGHRA, CDR2 YSYEKL. The CDR3 here is CASSRTPGRSSTEAFF. As DNA, the CDR3 is TGCGCCAGCAGCCGAACCCCGGGGCGTTCGAGCACTGAAGCTTTCTTT.

A single count supports this clone. This CDR3 reads CASSFNNRNYGYTF. CDR3 DNA: TGCGCCAGCAGCTTTAATAACAGAAACTATGGCTACACCTTC. The genes are TRBV5-1 and TRBJ1-2; no clear D gene. CDR1 and CDR2 (germline): SGHRS, YFSETQ. This CDR3 comprises 14 residues. Trimming removed 2 bases from V and 2 bases from J, with 10 bases in between.

The chain links TRBV2 to TRBJ1-2, with 7 bases fitting TRBD1. The CDR3 has 13 residues. Losses at the gene ends were 6 bases for V and 8 bases for J; bases not matched to a gene: 9. Germline values: CDR1 SNHLY, CDR2 FYNNEI. The CDR3 nucleotides are TGTGCCAGCAGCGGGACAGATGGTCCAGGCTACACCTTC. Encoded protein: CASSGTDGPGYTF. Supplemented by reference TRBV2 and TRBJ1-2, the full variable domain reads EPEVTQTPSHQVTQMGQEVILRCVPISNHLYFYWYRQILGQKVEFLVSFYNNEISEKSEIFDDQFSVERPDGSNFTLKIRSTKLEDSAMYFCASSGTDGPGYTFGSGTRLTVV.

This chain connects TRBV2 to TRBJ1-6; TRBD1 might be the D (5 bases). Germline V gene data show CDR1 as SNHLY and CDR2 as FYNNEI. Trimming shortened V by 2 bases and J by 6 bases, and 11 bases separated the two germline ends. CDR3 length: 15 amino acids. The CDR3 DNA reads TGTGCCAGCAGTGAAATAGGCAGGGTTAATTCACCCCTCCACTTT. This sequence encodes CASSEIGRVNSPLHF.

The chain combines TRBV30 with TRBJ1-1; possible D gene TRBD1, 6 bases. Germline CDR1 is GTSNPN and CDR2 is SVGIG (reference sequence). CDR3 length: 12 residues. Between the trimmed V and J ends, which lost 4 bases and 7 bases, there was a span of 13 bases. The CDR3 reads CAWTGGGLEAFF. The CDR3 DNA is TGTGCCTGGACCGGAGGGGGACTTGAAGCTTTCTTT.

This clone was seen just once. The rearrangement uses TRBV6-5 and TRBJ1-1; D gene uncertain. V was shortened by 6 bases and J by 7 bases, with 12 bases between the two germline ends. CDR1 MNHEY and CDR2 SVGAGI come from the germline V gene. The CDR3 spans 12 residues. As DNA, the CDR3 is TGTGCCAGCAGGATTGGCGGTAATGAAGCTTTCTTT. Amino acids: CASRIGGNEAFF.

This chain uses TRBV27 with TRBJ1-6; D gene ambiguous. CDR3 size: 15 residues. The V gene's germline CDR1 is MNHEY and CDR2 SMNVEV (reference sequence). V was shortened by 5 bases and J by 7 bases, with 15 bases between the two germline ends. The CDR3 sequence: CASSRARGRNSPLHF. The CDR3 nucleotides read TGTGCCAGCAGTAGAGCCCGCGGGAGAAATTCACCCCTCCACTTT.

The V gene is TRBV7-2, the J gene TRBJ2-7, with TRBD1 matching 9 bases. Germline CDR1 SGHTA, CDR2 FQGNSA. The V and J ends lost 7 bases and 3 bases, in that order; junction bases with no gene match: 7. The CDR3 is 14 residues long. CDR3 residues: CASTVWTGDYEQYF. The CDR3 DNA is TGTGCCAGCACCGTGTGGACAGGGGACTACGAGCAGTACTTC.

The chain links TRBV11-2 to TRBJ2-7, with 12 bases aligning to TRBD1. V shed 5 bases, J shed 7 bases, and the junction held 15 bases outside the gene matches. The CDR3 is 17 amino acids. Germline V gives CDR1 SGHAT, CDR2 FQNNGV. CDR3 in amino acids: CASSPKPTGQGAGEQYF. The DNA of the CDR3 is TGTGCCAGCAGCCCAAAACCCACGGGACAGGGGGCTGGGGAGCAGTACTTC. The full variable domain, with the rest looked up from reference TRBV11-2 and TRBJ2-7, is EAGVAQSPRYKIIEKRQSVAFWCNPISGHATLYWYQQILGQGPKLLIQFQNNGVVDDSQLPKDRFSAERLKGVDSTLKIQPAKLEDSAVYLCASSPKPTGQGAGEQYFGPGTRLTVT.

The chain is built from TRBV4-3 and TRBJ1-1; D ambiguous. Germline lookup yields CDR1 LGHNA and CDR2 YSLEER. The V end lost 4 bases, the J end lost 1 base, and 10 bases lay between the germline ends. CDR3 length equals 14 residues. CDR3 sequence: CASSRVRGNTEAFF. CDR3 DNA sequence: TGCGCCAGCAGCCGAGTACGCGGGAACACTGAAGCTTTCTTT.

This sequence joins TRBV12-3 or TRBV12-4 and TRBJ2-7, with TRBD1 identical over 8 bases. The CDR3 has 13 amino acids. V lost 2 bases, J lost 6 bases, and 3 bases stayed unmatched. The chain's CDR3 is CASSLQGASEQYF. The CDR3 DNA sequence: TGTGCCAGCAGTTTACAGGGGGCTTCCGAGCAGTACTTC.

This chain uses TRBV4-3 with TRBJ1-4; D may be TRBD1 (5 bases). V was shortened by 4 bases and J by 5 bases, with 11 bases between the two germline ends. This CDR3 contains 14 residues. Germline CDR1 and CDR2: LGHNA and YSLEER. CDR3 loop: CASSPGLPNEKLFF. For the CDR3, the DNA is TGCGCCAGCAGCCCGGGACTGCCGAATGAAAAACTGTTTTTT.

The CDR3 loop reads CASSLSGRGNGYTF. CDR3 sequence (DNA): TGTGCCAGCAGCTTATCAGGCAGGGGAAATGGCTACACCTTC. The chain couples TRBV7-2 to TRBJ1-2; a possible D gene is TRBD1 (6 bases). This CDR3 has 14 residues. The V gene lost 2 bases and the J gene lost 6 bases, with 13 bases spanning the gap. Germline loops: CDR1 SGHTA, CDR2 FQGNSA.

V is TRBV5-4 and J is TRBJ2-5; 8 bases are shared with TRBD1. The trim removed 4 bases at V and 2 bases at J, leaving 7 bases unmatched. Germline V lookup: CDR1 SGHNT, CDR2 YYREEE (reference sequence). This CDR3 spans 15 amino acids. CDR3 in amino acids: CASSPAGQGQETQYF. In DNA, the CDR3 is TGTGCCAGCAGCCCGGCCGGACAGGGTCAAGAGACCCAGTACTTC. Filled out from reference TRBV5-4 and TRBJ2-5, the complete variable domain reads ETGVTQSPTHLIKTRGQQVTLRCSSQSGHNTVSWYQQALGQGPQFIFQYYREEENGRGNFPPRFSGLQFPNYSSELNVNALELDDSALYLCASSPAGQGQETQYFGPGTRLLVL.

The rearrangement uses TRBV3-1 (or the pseudogene TRBV3-2) and TRBJ1-4, with D possibly TRBD1 on 6 matching bases. Trimming took 2 bases from V and 2 from J, leaving 6 bases between them. CDR3 length: 14 residues. Looked up from germline, CDR1 is LGHDT and CDR2 is YNNKEL (reference sequence). CDR3 loop: CASSQRGTNEKLFF. The CDR3 region has the DNA TGTGCCAGCAGCCAAAGGGGGACTAATGAAAAACTGTTTTTT.

The chain uses TRBV30 and TRBJ2-7, with a weak D call TRBD1 (5 bases). Per germline, CDR1 GTSNPN and CDR2 SVGIG (reference sequence). The CDR3 is 15 amino acids. Trimming shortened V by 3 bases and J by 0 bases, and 15 bases separated the two germline ends. The CDR3 is CAWSRVYSSSYEQYF. In DNA, the CDR3 is TGTGCCTGGAGCAGGGTATACTCCAGCTCCTACGAGCAGTACTTC.